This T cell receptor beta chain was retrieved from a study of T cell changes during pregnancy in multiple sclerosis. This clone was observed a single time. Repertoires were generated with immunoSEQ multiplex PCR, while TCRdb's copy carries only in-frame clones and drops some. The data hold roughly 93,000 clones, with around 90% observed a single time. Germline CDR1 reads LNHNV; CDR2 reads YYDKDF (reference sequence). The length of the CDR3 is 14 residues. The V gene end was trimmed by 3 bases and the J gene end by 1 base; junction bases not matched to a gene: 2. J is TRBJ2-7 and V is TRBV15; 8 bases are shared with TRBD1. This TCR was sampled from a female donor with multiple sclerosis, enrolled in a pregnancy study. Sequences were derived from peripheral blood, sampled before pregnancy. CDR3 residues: CATSSDRGSYEQYF. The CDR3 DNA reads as TGTGCCACCAGCAGCGACAGGGGATCCTACGAGCAGTACTTC.